This T cell receptor beta chain was found in a study of blood T cells in healthy people across ages (dated by TCRdb to 2014 to 2015). For context, the study as a whole: In model experiments, template switching captured roughly one uniquely barcoded TCR beta cDNA molecule for every two T cells. To track age-related changes in TCR beta repertoire diversity, the study relied on deep sequencing normalized with unique cDNA molecular identifiers. Four age groups were formed from the donors: young (average 16 years), middle-aged (less than 40), aged (62) and long-lived (roughly 88). For two donors (one aged 18 to 29 and one aged 80 or older), the study analyzed two additional independent replicas of 1 million unique cDNA reads from the same blood draw. To avoid experimental bias, donors of different ages were distributed randomly across sequencing lanes. Broad study findings and their caveats: Observed TCR beta diversity correlated strongly with the percentage of naive T cells measured by flow cytometry. As age increased, observed TCR beta diversity per million T cells dropped in a roughly linear way, and a significant reduction was already evident by age 40. Because the CMV infection status of the donors was unknown, age-related changes in expanded clonotypes may potentially have been confounded. Conclusive comparison of naive and antigen-experienced compartments was prevented by the profiling of bulk unsorted PBMCs. Estimates of total diversity based on one million sequenced T cells were considered lower bounds and underestimates. Compared with the aged group, the long-lived group had more naive CD4+ T cells, fewer expanded clones and increased TCR diversity, suggesting age selection.

The donors were 40 or so Caucasian individuals from Russia, aged about 6 to 100 years, who were systemically healthy. Each donor gave about 9.7 milliliters of peripheral blood, drawn into EDTA-treated Vacutainer tubes. PBMCs were isolated by Ficoll-Paque density-gradient centrifugation, with at least 6.5 million obtained per sample. Total RNA was extracted from PBMCs with Trizol reagent, with at least 5.5 micrograms obtained per sample. Naive CD45RAhigh/CD27high T cell percentages were measured by flow cytometry on a PBMC aliquot from every donor. As regards this clonotype: Its antigen is unknown. No much larger clonotype is one base removed from it; base qualities were not supplied.

The CDR3 contains 13 residues, cysteine and phenylalanine counted. CDR3 DNA is the only sequence kept; it has 39 bases, read in frame from the first base. Looking up the germline V gene yields CDR1 SGHRS and CDR2 YFSETQ. The V end loses 7 bases and the J end loses 4 bases, and a stretch of 11 bases separates them. The library was produced with 5' RACE. TCRdb records Illumina HiSeq 2500 as the sequencer. A second PCR of roughly 6 to 12 cycles was run with a J-beta primer mix and a sample-barcoded 5' primer. A template-switch 5' adaptor carrying 12 random nucleotides introduced a unique molecular identifier onto each TCR beta cDNA molecule. At least 3 million CDR3-containing paired-end reads were obtained from each sample. The Mint cDNA synthesis kit, primed by a TRBC-specific oligonucleotide, was used to synthesize first-strand cDNA from all RNA. All cDNA was treated with uracil-DNA glycosylase and then went through a first 18-cycle PCR with the universal primers M1SS and BC2_uni_R. The source study handled its data this way. For normalization, 1 million high-quality reads were randomly selected from each sample, with every read carrying a distinct molecular identifier. Reads sharing molecular identifiers were discarded rather than binned into consensus sequences. CDR3 identification, clonotype clustering and error correction used MiTCR with a Q25 quality threshold and the strictest error-elimination algorithm. Lower-bound total TCR beta diversity was estimated with a nonparametric unseen species model using Euler transformation. The public reads were reprocessed in TCRdb via fastp at Q25 and MiXCR, keeping in-frame beta chains. For every CDR3 protein sequence, its rows merge into one entry that carries the most common genes and DNA. The V and J calls, along with clone size, are taken from TCRdb and not from the paper's own processing. Within this sample are hundreds of thousands of distinct CDR3 sequences, with 40% to 60% of them counted one time only. The top ten constitute roughly 13% of the sample.

Sequencing was carried out using blood. The clonotype comes from a man under 40 in good health. The V and J segments used are TRBV5-1 and TRBJ2-2; the D gene identity is not certain. This receptor carries the CDR3 CASGPRGTGELFF. DNA sequence: TGCGCCAGCGGGCCGCGAGGCACCGGGGAGCTGTTTTTT.